The text below deals with one TCR beta chain. Its antigen is undetermined. The data were taken from a study of cytomegalovirus exposure and HLA in healthy donors. Study-wide points: In a later analysis, 17,000 or so TCR beta sequences were associated with HLA alleles at 0.05 false discovery rate. In vitro experiments confirmed that three CMV-associated chains were specific for CMV antigens.

This CDR3 has 17 amino acids. V shed 5 bases and J 0 bases; nucleotides not matched to a gene: 5. The germline CDR1 and CDR2 sequences are LNHDA and SQIVND (reference sequence). PCR used 60 Vbeta primers and 13 Jbeta primers. The data were produced by immunoSEQ multiplex PCR, yet TCRdb's version contains in-frame clones alone and is incomplete. This table holds 100,000 or so clones, 65% to 80% found once. The V gene is TRBV19, the J gene TRBJ2-2; 11 positions match TRBD1. The sequence was obtained from a man aged 30 to 39 in good health and CMV-seropositive. Sequenced sample: PBMCs. The CDR3 reads CASSRTGGDANTGELFF. The DNA for the CDR3 is TGTGCCAGTAGTCGGACAGGGGGCGACGCGAACACCGGGGAGCTGTTTTTT.